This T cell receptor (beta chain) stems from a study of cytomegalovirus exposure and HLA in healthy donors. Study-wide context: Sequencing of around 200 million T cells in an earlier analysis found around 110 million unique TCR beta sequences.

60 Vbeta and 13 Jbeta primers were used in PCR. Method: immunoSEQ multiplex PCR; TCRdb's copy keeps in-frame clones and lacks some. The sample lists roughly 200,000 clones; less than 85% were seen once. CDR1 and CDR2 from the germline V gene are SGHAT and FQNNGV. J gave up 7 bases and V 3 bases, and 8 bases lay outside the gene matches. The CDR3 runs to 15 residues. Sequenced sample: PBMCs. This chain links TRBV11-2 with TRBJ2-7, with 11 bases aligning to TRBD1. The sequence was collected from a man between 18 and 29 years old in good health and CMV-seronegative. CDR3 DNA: TGTGCCAGCAGCTTTTCCGGGACAGGGGGTCGTGAGCAGTACTTC. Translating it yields CASSFSGTGGREQYF.